This TCR beta chain is drawn from a study of CXCR3-negative and CXCR3-positive naive CD8 T cells. Study overall: The libraries together contributed 120 million to 150 million TRB reads, each supplying about 1.5 +/- 0.3 million.

Each TRB cDNA library was prepared by 5' RACE (with UMI labels). TCRdb re-called the 5' RACE reads; one entry per CDR3 protein, DNA not given. Its listing shows just under 90,000 distinct CDR3 sequences. CD45RO-CCR7+CD27+CD95- marked naive CD8+ T cells. This CDR3 region has 13 residues. Germline values: CDR1 MNHEY, CDR2 SVGAGI. Study-level results: Across naive subsets, surface CD5 expression was comparable, and TCR strength was inferred from properties of the TRB CDR3. Memory CD8+ cells had much lower diversity, and both naive subsets had comparably high diversity. Against CXCR3-negative naive cells, CXCR3-positive naive cells showed more hydrophobic TRB CDR3s.

Remarks on this clonotype: Its antigen is unidentified.

The chain links TRBV6-5 to TRBJ2-1. This TCR came from a human donor in good health. Some clones in this sample may be carry-over from other donors' samples. Source material: naive CXCR3+ CD8+ T cells from blood. The subset: CD45RO-CCR7+CD27+CD95- naive CD8+ T cells expressing CXCR3 (TNR3+). The CDR3 spells CASSYGPADEQFF.